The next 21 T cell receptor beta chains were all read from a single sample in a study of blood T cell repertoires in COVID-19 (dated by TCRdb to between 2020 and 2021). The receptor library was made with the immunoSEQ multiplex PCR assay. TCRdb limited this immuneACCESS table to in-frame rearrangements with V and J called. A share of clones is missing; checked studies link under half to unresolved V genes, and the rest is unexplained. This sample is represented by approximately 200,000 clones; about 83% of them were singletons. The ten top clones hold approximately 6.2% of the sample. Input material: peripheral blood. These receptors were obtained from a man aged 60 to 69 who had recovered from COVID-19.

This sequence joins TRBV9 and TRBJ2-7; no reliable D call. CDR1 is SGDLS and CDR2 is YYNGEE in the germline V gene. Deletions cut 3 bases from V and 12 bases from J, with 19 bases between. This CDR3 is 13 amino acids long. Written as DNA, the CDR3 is TGTGCCAGCAGCGAGAACCCGACTGGTTTAACGTACTTC. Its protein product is CASSENPTGLTYF.

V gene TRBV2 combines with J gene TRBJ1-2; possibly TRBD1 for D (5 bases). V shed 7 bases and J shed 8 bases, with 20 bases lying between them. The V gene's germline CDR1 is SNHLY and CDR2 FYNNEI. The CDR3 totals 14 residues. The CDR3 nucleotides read TGTGCCAGCATGGGCCCAGGGCTCATAGAAGGCTACACCTTC. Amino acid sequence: CASMGPGLIEGYTF.

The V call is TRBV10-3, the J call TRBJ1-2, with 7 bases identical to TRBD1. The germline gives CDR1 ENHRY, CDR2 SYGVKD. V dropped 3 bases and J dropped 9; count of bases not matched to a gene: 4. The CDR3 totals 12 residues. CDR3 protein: CAISEIRGSYTF. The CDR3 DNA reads TGTGCCATCAGTGAAATCAGGGGGAGCTACACCTTC.

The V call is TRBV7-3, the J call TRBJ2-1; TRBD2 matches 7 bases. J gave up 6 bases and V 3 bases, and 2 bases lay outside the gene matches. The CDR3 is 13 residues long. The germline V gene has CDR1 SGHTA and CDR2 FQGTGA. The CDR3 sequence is CASSFRTSNEQFF. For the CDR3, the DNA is TGTGCCAGCAGCTTCCGGACTAGCAATGAGCAGTTCTTC.

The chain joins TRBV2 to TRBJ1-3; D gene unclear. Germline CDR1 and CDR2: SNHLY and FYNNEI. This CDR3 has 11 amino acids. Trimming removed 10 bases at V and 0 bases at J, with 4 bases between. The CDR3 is CAIYSGNTIYF. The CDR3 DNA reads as TGTGCCATCTACTCTGGAAACACCATATATTTT.

CDR3 loop: CASQLAGGNYEQYF. CDR3 bases: TGTGCCAGCCAATTGGCGGGAGGAAACTACGAGCAGTACTTC. This chain joins TRBV3-1 (or the pseudogene TRBV3-2) and TRBJ2-7, with TRBD2 matching over 8 bases. The germline CDR1 and CDR2 sequences are LGHDT and YNNKEL (reference sequence). The junction had 9 bases not matched to a gene; V was cut back by 8 bases and J by 3 bases. The CDR3 is made up of 14 amino acids.

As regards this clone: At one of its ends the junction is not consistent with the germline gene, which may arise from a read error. CDR3 amino acids: CASSQGAAETQYF. CDR3 coding DNA: TGTGCCAGCAGTCAAGGGGCAGCAGAGACCCAGTACTTC. The V call is TRBV3-1 (or the pseudogene TRBV3-2), the J call TRBJ2-5, with D maybe TRBD1 (5 bases). Germline CDR1 LGHDT, CDR2 YNNKEL (reference sequence). The CDR3 loop spans 13 amino acids.

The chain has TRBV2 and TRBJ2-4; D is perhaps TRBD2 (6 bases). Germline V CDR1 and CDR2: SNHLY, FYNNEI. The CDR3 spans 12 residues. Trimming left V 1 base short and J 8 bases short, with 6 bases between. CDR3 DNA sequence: TGTGCCAGCAGTGAAGGGGAGGACATTCAGTACTTC. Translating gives CASSEGEDIQYF.

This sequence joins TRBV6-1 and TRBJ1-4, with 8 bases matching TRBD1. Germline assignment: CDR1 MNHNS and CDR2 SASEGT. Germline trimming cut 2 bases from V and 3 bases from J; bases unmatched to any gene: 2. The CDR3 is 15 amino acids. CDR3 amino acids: CASSERTGSNEKLFF. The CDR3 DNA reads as TGTGCCAGCAGTGAACGGACAGGGTCTAATGAAAAACTGTTTTTT.

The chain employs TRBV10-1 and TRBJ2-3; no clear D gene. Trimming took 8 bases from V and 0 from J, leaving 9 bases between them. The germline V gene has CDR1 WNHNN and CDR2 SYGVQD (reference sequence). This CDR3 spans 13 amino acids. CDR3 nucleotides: TGCGCCAGCGGCGGCACTAGCACAGATACGCAGTATTTT. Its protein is CASGGTSTDTQYF.

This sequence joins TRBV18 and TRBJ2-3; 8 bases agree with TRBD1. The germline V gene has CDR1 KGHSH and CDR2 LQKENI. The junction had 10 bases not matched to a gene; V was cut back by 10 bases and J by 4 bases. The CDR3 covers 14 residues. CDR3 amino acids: CATSSDRVADTQYF. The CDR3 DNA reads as TGTGCCACCTCTTCGGACAGGGTGGCAGATACGCAGTATTTT. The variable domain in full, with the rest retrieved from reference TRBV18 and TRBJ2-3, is NAGVMQNPRHLVRRRGQEARLRCSPMKGHSHVYWYRQLPEEGLKFMVYLQKENIIDESGMPKERFSAEFPKEGPSILRIQQVVRGDSAAYFCATSSDRVADTQYFGPGTRLTVL.

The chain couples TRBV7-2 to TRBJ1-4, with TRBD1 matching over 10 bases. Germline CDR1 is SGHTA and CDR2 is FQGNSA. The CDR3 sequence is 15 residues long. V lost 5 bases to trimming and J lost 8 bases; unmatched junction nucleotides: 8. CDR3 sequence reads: CASSLHRDRGEKLFF. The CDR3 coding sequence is TGTGCCAGCAGCCTCCACCGGGACAGGGGAGAAAAACTGTTTTTT.

The CDR3 DNA is TGTGCCAGCTCACCTAAAACAGGAGCCACTTCCTACAATGAGCAGTTCTTC. It translates to CASSPKTGATSYNEQFF. The chain recombines TRBV18 with TRBJ2-1; weak D call: TRBD1 (5 bases). The CDR3 is made up of 17 amino acids. V was cut by 3 bases and J by 1 base, with 16 bases left in between. Germline lookup yields CDR1 KGHSH and CDR2 LQKENI.

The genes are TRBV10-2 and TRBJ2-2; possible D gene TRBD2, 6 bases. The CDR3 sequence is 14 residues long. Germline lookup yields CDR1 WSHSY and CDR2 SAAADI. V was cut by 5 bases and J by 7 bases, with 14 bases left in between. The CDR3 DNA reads TGCGCCAGCAGTCTTACGGGGGAACACGGGGAGCTGTTTTTT. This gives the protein CASSLTGEHGELFF.

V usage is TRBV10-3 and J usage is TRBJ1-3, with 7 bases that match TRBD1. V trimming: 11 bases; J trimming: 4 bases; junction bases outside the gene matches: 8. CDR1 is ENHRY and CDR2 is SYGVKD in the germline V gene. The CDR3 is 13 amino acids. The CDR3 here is CALQGLPGNTIYF. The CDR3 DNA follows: TGTGCCTTACAGGGGTTACCCGGAAACACCATATATTTT.

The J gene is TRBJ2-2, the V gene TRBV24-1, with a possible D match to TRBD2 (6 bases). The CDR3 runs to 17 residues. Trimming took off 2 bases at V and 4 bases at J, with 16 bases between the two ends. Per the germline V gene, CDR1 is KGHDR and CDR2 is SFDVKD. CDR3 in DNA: TGTGCCACCAGTGATTGGAGGGCCGGGGTCAGCACCGGGGAGCTGTTTTTT. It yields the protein CATSDWRAGVSTGELFF.

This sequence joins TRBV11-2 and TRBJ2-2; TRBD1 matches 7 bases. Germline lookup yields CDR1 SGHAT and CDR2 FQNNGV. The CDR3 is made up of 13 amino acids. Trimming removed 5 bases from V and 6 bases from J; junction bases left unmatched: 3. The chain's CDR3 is CASSRQGAGELFF. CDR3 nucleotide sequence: TGTGCCAGCAGCCGACAGGGCGCCGGGGAGCTGTTTTTT.

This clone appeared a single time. This CDR3 is CASRSGSDYEQYF. The CDR3 DNA sequence: TGTGCCAGCAGGTCCGGCAGCGACTACGAGCAGTACTTC. V and J are TRBV28 and TRBJ2-7; unclear D gene. In germline, CDR1 is MDHEN, CDR2 SYDVKM. CDR3 length: 13 amino acids. Trimming cost V 6 bases and J 3 bases, with 12 bases left between them. Filled out from reference TRBV28 and TRBJ2-7, the complete variable domain reads DVKVTQSSRYLVKRTGEKVFLECVQDMDHENMFWYRQDPGLGLRLIYFSYDVKMKEKGDIPEGYSVSREKKERFSLILESASTNQTSMYLCASRSGSDYEQYFGPGTRLTVT.

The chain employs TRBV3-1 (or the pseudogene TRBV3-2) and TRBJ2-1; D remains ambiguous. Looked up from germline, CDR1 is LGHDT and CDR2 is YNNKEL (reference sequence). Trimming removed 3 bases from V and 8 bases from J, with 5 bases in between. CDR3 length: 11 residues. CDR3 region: CASSHRDEQFF. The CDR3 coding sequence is TGTGCCAGCAGCCACCGTGATGAGCAGTTCTTC.

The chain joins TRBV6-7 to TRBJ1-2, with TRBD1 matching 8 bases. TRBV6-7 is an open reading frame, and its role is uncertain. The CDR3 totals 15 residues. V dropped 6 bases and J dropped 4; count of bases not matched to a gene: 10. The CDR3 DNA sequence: TGTGCCAGCAGCCCGGGGGACAGGAGACTCTATGGCTACACCTTC. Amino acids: CASSPGDRRLYGYTF.

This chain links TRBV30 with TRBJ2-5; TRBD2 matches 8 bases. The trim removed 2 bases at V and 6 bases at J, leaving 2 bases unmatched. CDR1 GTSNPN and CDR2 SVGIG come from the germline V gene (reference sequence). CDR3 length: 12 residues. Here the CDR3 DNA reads TGTGCCTGGAGTCGGGGGGGGAAGACCCAGTACTTC. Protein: CAWSRGGKTQYF.